This T cell receptor beta chain is drawn from a study of blood T cell repertoires in COVID-19. Study-wide context: Sites across the United States, Italy and Spain contributed samples from acute and convalescent COVID-19. T cells, B-cell-depleted T cells, or PBMCs supplied cDNA or gDNA.

This CDR3 is 14 amino acids long. V was clipped by 5 bases and J by 8 bases, with 20 bases between them. The germline CDR1 and CDR2 sequences are SGHDT and YYEEEE. In the source study's methods: Scientists estimated how many nucleated cells there were by amplifying reference gene primers. Data came from immunoSEQ multiplex PCR; TCRdb stores just in-frame clones and leaves some out. The V and J calls and clone size are taken from that table; D and trimming were inferred from the DNA. The profile shows a few hundred thousand clones, around 90% of them singletons. Seattle enrolled patients during active infection and tracked them longitudinally.

The specimen sequenced was peripheral blood. The chain employs TRBV5-6 and TRBJ2-7; weak D call: TRBD2 (7 bases). The source of this sequence is an older woman with COVID-19, enrolled during active disease. The CDR3 sequence is CASSQAGATIKQYF. The CDR3 bases are TGTGCCAGCAGTCAGGCGGGGGCCACAATTAAGCAGTACTTC.